This T cell receptor beta chain was found in a study of cytomegalovirus exposure and HLA in healthy donors. PCR was performed using 60 Vbeta and 13 Jbeta primers. Sequenced by immunoSEQ multiplex PCR; TCRdb stores in-frame clones only, minus some. The table records tens of thousands of clones, around 83% of them present only once. Concerning this clone itself: What it recognizes is unknown.

CDR1 and CDR2 (germline): SGHVS, FQNEAQ. Trimming removed 0 bases from V and 10 bases from J; junction bases left unmatched: 9. This CDR3 comprises 16 residues. Findings of the study overall: Presence/absence analyses supposed approximately even sequencing depth among donors.

This clonotype was sampled from a man aged 30-40 years in good health and CMV-seronegative. The chain joins TRBV7-8 to TRBJ1-6, with 7 bases lining up with TRBD1. Material: PBMCs. Written as DNA, the CDR3 is TGTGCCAGCAGCTTAGCGGGACAGAATCAAGGGTCACCCCTCCACTTT. Its protein product is CASSLAGQNQGSPLHF. The complete variable domain, with remaining parts taken from reference TRBV7-8 and TRBJ1-6, reads GAGVSQSPRYKVAKRGQDVALRCDPISGHVSLFWYQQALGQGPEFLTYFQNEAQLDKSGLPSDRFFAERPEGSVSTLKIQRTQQEDSAVYLCASSLAGQNQGSPLHFGNGTRLTVT.